This T cell receptor beta chain originates from a study of T cell responses to AZD1222 COVID-19 vaccine. This clone was seen a single time. Repertoires were generated with immunoSEQ multiplex PCR, while TCRdb's copy carries only in-frame clones and drops some. Of approximately 140,000 clones in the sample, approximately 90% were seen once. The germline CDR1 and CDR2 sequences are MRHNA and SNTAGT. The CDR3 contains 15 residues. Trimming shortened V by 4 bases and J by 13 bases, and 23 bases separated the two germline ends. The starting material was peripheral blood, obtained 28 days after the second AZD1222 dose. The chain has TRBV6-4 and TRBJ2-1; D is possibly TRBD2 (5 bases). The receptor comes from an adult who received the AZD1222 COVID-19 vaccine. DNA for the CDR3: TGTGCCAGCAGTGTCGATTTCGCCCTTAACCTAGCCCAGTTCTTC. It is translated as CASSVDFALNLAQFF.